The 29 T cell receptor beta chains below were found in one sample sequenced in a study of post-analysis software for immune sequencing data. The study, taken as a whole, reports: About five TRBV segments were more frequent in patients than controls; TRBV5-6, TRBV5-1 and TRBV20-1 belonged to this group.

Presence of unique molecular identifiers characterized the TCR beta cDNA libraries. MiXCR, run by TCRdb on the PCR reads, gives a single entry per CDR3 protein. The repertoire includes some 890,000 distinct CDR3 sequences, about 53% of them detected once, and 4.6% sits in the top ten. Their specific antigens are unknown. The material sequenced was blood. The origin of the receptors is a girl aged 10-17 years with multiple sclerosis.

This clonotype was seen a single time. The J gene is TRBJ2-1, the V gene TRBV25-1, with D possibly matching TRBD1 (6 bases). Deletions cut 6 bases from V and 8 bases from J, with 14 bases between. Germline values: CDR1 MGHDK, CDR2 SYGVNS. This CDR3 contains 13 residues. The CDR3 protein is CASRGAFADEQFF. For the CDR3, the DNA is TGTGCCAGCAGGGGGGCGTTTGCGGATGAGCAGTTCTTC.

To note about this clonotype: Here the CDR3 omits its conserved ending phenylalanine or tryptophan, so a read error is the likely source. The genes are TRBV7-9 and TRBJ2-2; 13 bases map to TRBD2. J lost 3 bases, V lost 5 bases, and 6 bases had no gene match. The CDR3 is 17 amino acids. From germline, CDR1 is SEHNR and CDR2 FQNEAQ (reference sequence). The CDR3 bases are TGTGCCAGCAGCCGAGGACTAGCGGGAGAGGACACCGGGGAGCTGTTTGTT. This encodes CASSRGLAGEDTGELFV.

This clonotype was seen a few times. V and J are TRBV20-1 and TRBJ2-1, with 10 nucleotides matching TRBD2. After removal of 0 bases from V and 8 bases from J, the junction contained 4 bases not matched to a gene. CDR1 DFQATT and CDR2 SNEGSKA come from the germline V gene (reference sequence). This CDR3 has 14 amino acids. The CDR3 bases are TGCAGTGCTAGAGACCCCCTAGCGGGAGATGAGCAGTTCTTC. Translated: CSARDPLAGDEQFF.

This clonotype has ten or more counts. The chain combines TRBV20-1 with TRBJ2-1; perhaps TRBD1 as D (6 bases). Germline V lookup: CDR1 DFQATT, CDR2 SNEGSKA (reference sequence). CDR3 length: 14 residues. V lost 6 bases, J lost 1 base, and 13 bases lay in between. The CDR3 is CSAPGQTSYNEQFF. The CDR3 DNA follows: TGCAGTGCCCCCGGACAGACGTCCTACAATGAGCAGTTCTTC.

This clonotype showed up many times. The rearrangement uses TRBV6-5 and TRBJ2-7; 7 bases agree with TRBD1. The germline CDR1 and CDR2 sequences are MNHEY and SVGAGI. V lost 6 bases, J lost 6 bases, and 2 bases stayed unmatched. The CDR3 loop spans 11 amino acids. The CDR3 loop is CASSRQGEQYF. The CDR3, as DNA: TGTGCCAGCAGCCGACAGGGCGAGCAGTACTTC.

The genes are TRBV12-5 and TRBJ2-3; D unclear. Trimming shortened V by 6 bases and J by 1 base, and 5 bases separated the two germline ends. CDR3 size: 12 residues. Germline CDR1 LGHNT, CDR2 FRNRAP. The chain's CDR3 is CASGRRTDTQYF. The CDR3 bases are TGTGCTAGTGGGCGCCGCACAGATACGCAGTATTTT.

The V call is TRBV3-1, the J call TRBJ2-4, with 11 positions matching TRBD1. CDR3 length equals 19 residues. The trim removed 2 bases at V and 0 bases at J, leaving 9 bases unmatched. Germline values: CDR1 LGHDT, CDR2 YNNKEL (reference sequence). The CDR3 protein is CASSQTGTGGPEAKNIQYF. The CDR3 DNA reads as TGTGCCAGCAGCCAAACCGGGACAGGGGGACCGGAAGCCAAAAACATTCAGTACTTC.

In this sample, this clonotype turned up a few times. V and J are TRBV12-3 or TRBV12-4 and TRBJ2-5; maybe TRBD1 (5 bases). The CDR3 is made up of 14 amino acids. V lost 3 bases and J 2 bases, leaving 10 bases between the germline ends. The CDR3 here is CASSFLGAQETQYF. The CDR3 region has the DNA TGTGCCAGCAGTTTTCTTGGGGCTCAAGAGACCCAGTACTTC.

There are a few counts of this clonotype. The J gene is TRBJ2-1, the V gene TRBV28, with 9 bases that match TRBD1. CDR1 is MDHEN, CDR2 SYDVKM, per germline. There are 15 residues in the CDR3. Losses at the gene ends were 0 bases for V and 6 bases for J; bases not matched to a gene: 3. The chain's CDR3 is CASSLWGQGPNEQFF. Written as DNA, the CDR3 is TGTGCCAGCAGTTTATGGGGACAGGGTCCCAATGAGCAGTTCTTC. Drawing the rest from reference TRBV28 and TRBJ2-1, the complete variable domain is DVKVTQSSRYLVKRTGEKVFLECVQDMDHENMFWYRQDPGLGLRLIYFSYDVKMKEKGDIPEGYSVSREKKERFSLILESASTNQTSMYLCASSLWGQGPNEQFFGPGTRLTVL.

The chain links TRBV20-1 to TRBJ2-1; D is perhaps TRBD1 (7 bases). The CDR3 is 14 amino acids. V was trimmed by 2 bases and J by 4 bases, leaving 12 bases between them. Germline V gene data show CDR1 as DFQATT and CDR2 as SNEGSKA (reference sequence). The chain's CDR3 is CSARPQGGYNEQFF. CDR3 coding DNA: TGCAGTGCTAGACCTCAGGGGGGTTACAATGAGCAGTTCTTC.

The CDR3 coding sequence is TGTGCCAGCAGCCTGATCGGACCAACCTCCTCCTACGAGCAGTACTTC. The encoded protein is CASSLIGPTSSYEQYF. The chain links TRBV14 to TRBJ2-7; D unresolved. Germline lookup yields CDR1 SGHDN and CDR2 FVKESK. The V and J ends lost 4 bases and 0 bases respectively, with 16 bases between them. The CDR3 runs to 16 residues.

The chain uses TRBV20-1 and TRBJ1-1, with 7 bases fitting TRBD1. Germline-derived CDR1 and CDR2 are DFQATT and SNEGSKA (reference sequence). V gave up 7 bases and J gave up 0 bases; unmatched junction bases: 5. The CDR3 spans 13 residues. The CDR3: CSGKGQLNTEAFF. The CDR3 DNA follows: TGCAGTGGGAAGGGACAGTTGAACACTGAAGCTTTCTTT.

A word on this clonotype: This CDR3 is missing its conserved last phenylalanine or tryptophan, likely due to a read error. This sequence joins TRBV14 and TRBJ2-7; 10 bases line up with TRBD1. V shed 2 bases, J shed 5 bases, and the junction held 6 bases outside the gene matches. This CDR3 contains 15 residues. Per germline, CDR1 SGHDN and CDR2 FVKESK. The CDR3 DNA follows: TGTGCCAGCAGCCAACCGGGACAGGGGACCAACGAGCAGTACCTC. This sequence encodes CASSQPGQGTNEQYL.

In its sample, this clonotype was seen a few times. The rearrangement links TRBV5-6 to TRBJ2-5; TRBD1 matches 7 bases. Germline V gene lookup returns CDR1 SGHDT and CDR2 YYEEEE. The CDR3 runs to 15 residues. V shed 7 bases, J shed 4 bases, and the junction held 13 bases outside the gene matches. The chain's CDR3 is CASGLRQGIRETQYF. In nucleotides, the CDR3 is TGTGCCAGCGGTCTCCGACAGGGCATTAGAGAGACCCAGTACTTC.

The chain couples TRBV5-1 to TRBJ2-7; 10 nucleotides match TRBD1. This CDR3 is 15 amino acids long. Looked up from germline, CDR1 is SGHRS and CDR2 is YFSETQ. Trimming removed 0 bases from V and 6 bases from J; junction bases left unmatched: 6. In DNA, the CDR3 is TGCGCCAGCAGCTTGGAGACAGGGGGCGGGTTCGAGCAGTACTTC. The encoded protein is CASSLETGGGFEQYF.

The table lists this clonotype with a few counts. An end of the junction differs from the germline gene, which may be a read error. The CDR3 loop reads CASSLAPGEQCF. As DNA, the CDR3 is TGTGCCAGCAGCTTAGCGCCGGGAGAGCAGTGCTTC. V is TRBV7-2 and J is TRBJ2-4; D is perhaps TRBD2 (6 bases). Germline V lookup: CDR1 SGHTA, CDR2 FQGNSA. CDR3 size: 12 residues.

This chain joins TRBV10-3 and TRBJ2-3, with 15 positions matching TRBD2. Germline V gives CDR1 ENHRY, CDR2 SYGVKD. This CDR3 has 14 amino acids. The V gene end was trimmed by 10 bases and the J gene end by 3 bases; junction bases not matched to a gene: 2. The CDR3: CATGLAGGTDTQYF. In DNA form, the CDR3 reads TGTGCCACCGGACTAGCGGGAGGGACAGATACGCAGTATTTT.

The chain links TRBV10-3 to TRBJ2-3, with no clear D. Trimming stripped 4 bases from V and 2 bases from J, with 16 bases between. The length of the CDR3 is 16 residues. CDR1 is ENHRY and CDR2 is SYGVKD in the germline V gene. The DNA for the CDR3 is TGTGCCATCAGTGCACCGAGACCTCGATCCACAGATACGCAGTATTTT. It translates to CAISAPRPRSTDTQYF.

This CDR3 reads CATARSPPSELAFF. DNA of the CDR3: TGTGCCACAGCACGATCTCCTCCGTCTGAGTTGGCTTTCTTT. This chain uses TRBV6-6 with TRBJ1-1, with D hard to call. CDR1 and CDR2 from the germline V gene are MNHNY and SVGAGI (reference sequence). The CDR3 has 14 residues. V dropped 10 bases and J dropped 11 bases, with 26 bases sitting between them.

Concerning this clonotype itself: One end of the junction varies from germline; a read error may be responsible. The V call is TRBV3-1, the J call TRBJ2-2, with D tentatively TRBD1 (6 bases). CDR3 size: 15 residues. CDR1 is LGHDT, CDR2 YNNKEL, per germline (reference sequence). The CDR3 loop reads CASSPMQGNPGELFF. The CDR3 region has the DNA TGTGCCAGCAGCCCAATGCAGGGGAACCCCGGGGAGCTGTTTTTT.

This clonotype has a single count. The chain couples TRBV14 to TRBJ2-5, with a weak D call TRBD2 (7 bases). This CDR3 has 18 residues. V lost 0 bases, J lost 2 bases, and 19 bases lay in between. The germline V gene has CDR1 SGHDN and CDR2 FVKESK. The CDR3 loop is CASSQDVSGKGGQETQYF. The CDR3 coding sequence is TGTGCCAGCAGCCAAGACGTCAGCGGGAAGGGGGGACAAGAGACCCAGTACTTC.

In this sample, this clonotype turned up a few times. This chain joins TRBV20-1 and TRBJ2-3, with 7 bases matching TRBD1. J gave up 3 bases and V 3 bases, and 9 bases lay outside the gene matches. This CDR3 region has 15 residues. Germline CDR1 is DFQATT and CDR2 is SNEGSKA (reference sequence). In nucleotides, the CDR3 is TGCAGTGCTAGCCCTGGACAGGTATCAACAGATACGCAGTATTTT. Translated: CSASPGQVSTDTQYF.

This clonotype has a handful of counts. The V gene is TRBV10-3, the J gene TRBJ1-2; TRBD1 agrees at 8 bases. The CDR3 sequence is 14 residues long. Germline V gene data show CDR1 as ENHRY and CDR2 as SYGVKD. V was clipped by 0 bases and J by 6 bases; unmatched bases: 3. CDR3 sequence reads: CAISESAGGNGYTF. The CDR3 DNA reads as TGTGCCATCAGTGAGTCAGCAGGGGGCAATGGCTACACCTTC.

This clonotype was seen only once. The chain has TRBV7-2 and TRBJ2-7; the D gene is possibly TRBD2 (7 bases). Trimming stripped 1 base from V and 2 bases from J, with 12 bases between. Germline V lookup: CDR1 SGHTA, CDR2 FQGNSA. The CDR3 is 15 amino acids. In nucleotides, the CDR3 is TGTGCCAGCAGCTTAGGTGCGGGGGCGGCCTACGAGCAGTACTTC. Its protein is CASSLGAGAAYEQYF.

This clonotype was counted only a few times. This rearrangement joins TRBV10-3 to TRBJ1-1; D perhaps matches TRBD1 (5 bases). Trimming took off 10 bases at V and 7 bases at J, with 25 bases between the two ends. The CDR3 has 15 amino acids. In germline, CDR1 is ENHRY, CDR2 SYGVKD. CDR3 in DNA: TGTGCCACGAGAGTCCGGGAGGGGTCGGGTGATGAAGCTTTCTTT. Protein product: CATRVREGSGDEAFF.

This clonotype has more than one count but fewer than ten. The chain employs TRBV2 and TRBJ2-7, with a tentative D call TRBD1 (6 bases). This CDR3 has 14 residues. In germline, CDR1 is SNHLY, CDR2 FYNNEI. V was trimmed by 7 bases and J by 4 bases, leaving 17 bases between them. This CDR3 is CASNEDRVRYEQYF. The CDR3 DNA follows: TGTGCCAGCAATGAGGACAGAGTACGATACGAGCAGTACTTC.

This clonotype appeared a few times. J is TRBJ1-1 and V is TRBV11-2; 9 positions match TRBD1. The CDR3 contains 15 residues. Germline assignment: CDR1 SGHAT and CDR2 FQNNGV. The trim removed 5 bases at V and 3 bases at J, leaving 7 bases unmatched. The CDR3 reads CASSRWTGEDTEAFF. CDR3 nucleotide sequence: TGTGCCAGCAGCCGATGGACAGGGGAGGACACTGAAGCTTTCTTT.

This clonotype was observed a handful of times. The chain uses TRBV7-3 and TRBJ2-3, with D perhaps matching TRBD1 or TRBD2 (5 bases each). Per the germline V gene, CDR1 is SGHTA and CDR2 is FQGTGA. V was shortened by 3 bases and J by 2 bases, with 9 bases between the two germline ends. The CDR3 spans 14 residues. The CDR3 DNA follows: TGTGCCAGCAGCTTTTCCGGGGCCACAGATACGCAGTATTTT. Encoded protein: CASSFSGATDTQYF. The variable domain in full, with the rest retrieved from reference TRBV7-3 and TRBJ2-3, is GAGVSQTPSNKVTEKGKYVELRCDPISGHTALYWYRQSLGQGPEFLIYFQGTGAADDSGLPNDRFFAVRPEGSVSTLKIQRTERGDSAVYLCASSFSGATDTQYFGPGTRLTVL.

This clonotype has just a few counts. The chain uses TRBV12-3 or TRBV12-4 and TRBJ2-5; tentatively, D is TRBD1 (6 bases). Trimming took 2 bases from V and 1 from J, leaving 11 bases between them. This CDR3 comprises 15 residues. CDR3 residues: CASSLLHRAQETQYF. CDR3 coding DNA: TGTGCCAGCAGTTTACTTCACAGGGCCCAAGAGACCCAGTACTTC.